A single sample is the source of the 24 T cell receptor beta chains below, sequenced in a study of T cells after yellow fever vaccination. TCRdb re-called the 5' RACE reads with MiXCR, one entry per CDR3 protein. Among 100,000 to 150,000 distinct CDR3 sequences listed, roughly 15% were seen once. The starting material was CD8+ T cells sorted from PBMCs, obtained 5 days after the yellow fever booster vaccination. The receptors were sampled from a man between 18 and 35 years old who received the YFV17D yellow fever vaccine.

This rearrangement joins TRBV7-2 to TRBJ2-5; 9 positions match TRBD2. The CDR3 length is 17 residues. Germline assignment: CDR1 SGHTA and CDR2 FQGNSA. Germline trimming cut 1 base from V and 2 bases from J; bases unmatched to any gene: 8. CDR3 sequence: CASSLVSMLAGQETQYF. CDR3 nucleotide sequence: TGTGCCAGCAGCTTAGTTTCTATGCTAGCGGGGCAAGAGACCCAGTACTTC. Full variable domain (outside the CDR3, taken from reference TRBV7-2 and TRBJ2-5): GAGVSQSPSNKVTEKGKDVELRCDPISGHTALYWYRQSLGQGLEFLIYFQGNSAPDKSGLPSDRFSAERTGGSVSTLTIQRTQQEDSAVYLCASSLVSMLAGQETQYFGPGTRLLVL.

The CDR3 DNA reads TGTGCCAGCTCACCTCAGGGTATGAGCTCCTACGAGCAGTACGTC. It yields the protein CASSPQGMSSYEQYV. The chain is built from TRBV18 and TRBJ2-7; maybe TRBD1 (5 bases). Germline CDR1 KGHSH, CDR2 LQKENI. Trimming removed 3 bases at V and 0 bases at J, with 12 bases between. The CDR3 runs to 15 residues.

The J gene is TRBJ2-1, the V gene TRBV6-2 or TRBV6-3, with D hard to call. Trimming pared 5 bases from V and 5 bases from J, leaving 13 bases between. Germline CDR1 and CDR2: MNHEY and SVGEGT. CDR3 length: 14 residues. The CDR3 is CASSEPSYHNEQFF. The DNA for the CDR3 is TGTGCCAGCAGTGAGCCCAGTTACCACAATGAGCAGTTCTTC.

V usage is TRBV2 and J usage is TRBJ1-1, with TRBD1 identical over 7 bases. Trimming removed 0 bases from V and 4 bases from J; junction bases left unmatched: 5. In germline, CDR1 is SNHLY, CDR2 FYNNEI. This CDR3 has 15 amino acids. CDR3 in amino acids: CASSEADRRGTEAFF. CDR3 in DNA: TGTGCCAGCAGTGAAGCGGACAGGAGAGGCACTGAAGCTTTCTTT.

This clonotype occurred a few times. CDR3 nucleotide sequence: TGCAGCGTGATACAGGGTTCCAATGAGCAGTTCTTC. Its translation: CSVIQGSNEQFF. This chain joins TRBV29-1 and TRBJ2-1; D may be TRBD1 (6 bases). Germline V CDR1 and CDR2: SQVTM, ANQGSEA. With 6 bases removed from V and 6 bases from J, the gap between germline ends came to 12 bases. The CDR3 totals 12 residues.

This clonotype has only a few counts. The chain has TRBV29-1 and TRBJ2-3; unclear D gene. The germline V gene encodes CDR1 SQVTM and CDR2 ANQGSEA. CDR3 length: 9 residues. Trimming shortened V by 0 bases and J by 8 bases, and 0 bases separated the two germline ends. The CDR3, as DNA: TGCAGCGTTGAAGATACGCAGTATTTT. Protein: CSVEDTQYF.

The V call is TRBV4-3, the J call TRBJ1-3; D is uncertain. CDR3 length: 17 residues. Germline loops: CDR1 LGHNA, CDR2 YSLEER. Trimming took 0 bases from V and 0 from J, leaving 12 bases between them. In DNA form, the CDR3 reads TGCGCCAGCAGCCAAGATCTGGTCCAGAGCTCTGGAAACACCATATATTTT. Its translation: CASSQDLVQSSGNTIYF.

This chain connects TRBV6-5 to TRBJ1-1, with 10 bases fitting TRBD1. The CDR3 has 14 residues. The V and J ends lost 5 bases and 4 bases, in that order; junction bases with no gene match: 4. Per the germline V gene, CDR1 is MNHEY and CDR2 is SVGAGI. CDR3 in DNA: TGTGCCAGCAGTAAGGGACAGGGGCCCACTGAAGCTTTCTTT. Amino acid sequence: CASSKGQGPTEAFF.

This chain links TRBV9 with TRBJ2-3; a possible D gene is TRBD2 (6 bases). Germline assignment: CDR1 SGDLS and CDR2 YYNGEE. There are 13 residues in the CDR3. The V end was cut by 4 bases, the J end by 3 bases, with 9 bases between. The CDR3 coding sequence is TGTGCCAGCAGCACAGGACTAACAGATACGCAGTATTTT. Encoded protein: CASSTGLTDTQYF.

This clonotype was counted between two and nine times. The CDR3: CASSSTGDLYGYTF. In nucleotides, the CDR3 is TGCGCCAGCAGCTCGACAGGGGACCTCTATGGCTACACCTTC. The V gene is TRBV5-1, the J gene TRBJ1-2, with 8 bases identical to TRBD1. Germline-derived CDR1 and CDR2 are SGHRS and YFSETQ. This CDR3 contains 14 residues. V was pared by 3 bases and J by 4 bases, with 5 bases of the junction left unmatched.

The V call is TRBV6-2 or TRBV6-3, the J call TRBJ1-2; 7 nucleotides align to TRBD1. CDR3 length equals 13 residues. The germline gives CDR1 MNHEY, CDR2 SVGEGT. The V gene end was trimmed by 7 bases and the J gene end by 4 bases; junction bases not matched to a gene: 6. This CDR3 is CASTWGQSYGYTF. The CDR3, as DNA: TGTGCCAGCACATGGGGACAGTCCTATGGCTACACCTTC.

This clonotype showed up just a few times. This chain joins TRBV4-3 and TRBJ2-1, with 7 bases fitting TRBD1. CDR1 and CDR2 from the germline V gene are LGHNA and YSLEER. This CDR3 contains 14 residues. The J segment lost 6 bases and the V segment lost 4 bases, leaving 6 bases of the junction unmatched. The CDR3 bases are TGCGCCAGCAGCCGTGGCAGGGGGATCAATGAGCAGTTCTTC. Translating gives CASSRGRGINEQFF.

This clonotype was observed a few times. J is TRBJ2-7 and V is TRBV11-2; D call uncertain. Germline CDR1 and CDR2: SGHAT and FQNNGV. Trimming left V 3 bases short and J 2 bases short, with 8 bases between. This CDR3 region has 13 residues. CDR3 in amino acids: CASSLGGPYEQYV. DNA for the CDR3: TGTGCCAGCAGCTTGGGTGGGCCCTACGAGCAGTACGTC.

This clonotype occurred many times. This chain uses TRBV11-2 with TRBJ2-7; D is uncertain. Trimming cost V 4 bases and J 0 bases, with 4 bases left between them. This CDR3 contains 12 residues. Germline CDR1 SGHAT, CDR2 FQNNGV. The CDR3 is CASSSPSYEQYF. The CDR3 DNA sequence: TGTGCCAGCAGCTCCCCCTCCTACGAGCAGTACTTC.

At least ten counts were recorded for this clonotype. The rearrangement uses TRBV28 and TRBJ2-3, with D possibly being TRBD2 (5 bases). Germline V lookup: CDR1 MDHEN, CDR2 SYDVKM. This CDR3 region has 12 residues. The germline V and J ends were trimmed by 7 bases and 5 bases, with 10 bases remaining between them. DNA of the CDR3: TGTGCCAGCAAAGCGGCCGGAGATACGCAGTATTTT. Translation: CASKAAGDTQYF.

This clonotype was counted between two and nine times. The gene calls are TRBV7-9 and TRBJ1-1, with D unresolved. Germline V gene lookup returns CDR1 SEHNR and CDR2 FQNEAQ (reference sequence). Between the trimmed V and J ends, which lost 5 bases and 5 bases, there was a span of 9 bases. This CDR3 comprises 12 residues. CDR3 sequence: CASSPPRTEAFF. Here the CDR3 DNA reads TGTGCCAGCAGCCCCCCTAGGACTGAAGCTTTCTTT.

This clonotype showed up just a few times. V gene TRBV7-9 combines with J gene TRBJ2-1, with TRBD2 matching over 7 bases. From germline, CDR1 is SEHNR and CDR2 FQNEAQ (reference sequence). The trim removed 8 bases at V and 6 bases at J, leaving 7 bases unmatched. The CDR3 runs to 13 residues. CDR3 sequence (DNA): TGTGCCAGCTGGGGGGGGGTGAGCAATGAGCAGTTCTTC. It is translated as CASWGGVSNEQFF.

V usage is TRBV5-1 and J usage is TRBJ2-2; D ambiguous. The CDR3 covers 14 residues. Trimming pared 5 bases from V and 4 bases from J, leaving 12 bases between. CDR1 SGHRS and CDR2 YFSETQ come from the germline V gene. In DNA, the CDR3 is TGCGCCAGCAGACCCTTGGGCGGCACCGGGGAGCTGTTTTTT. It yields the protein CASRPLGGTGELFF.

A few counts support this clonotype. This chain links TRBV7-3 with TRBJ2-3; TRBD2 is a possible D gene (5 bases). This CDR3 has 15 residues. CDR1 SGHTA and CDR2 FQGTGA come from the germline V gene. V was shortened by 3 bases and J by 6 bases, with 16 bases between the two germline ends. DNA of the CDR3: TGTGCCAGCAGCTTTCGGGCGACACTAGACGATACGCAGTATTTT. Protein sequence: CASSFRATLDDTQYF.

This clonotype was counted a few times. This chain links TRBV7-2 with TRBJ2-1; D is undetermined. The V gene's germline CDR1 is SGHTA and CDR2 FQGNSA. This CDR3 contains 12 residues. Trimming removed 1 base from V and 8 bases from J, with 6 bases in between. The CDR3 region is CASSLVRYEQFF. The CDR3 DNA is TGTGCCAGCAGCTTAGTCCGGTATGAGCAGTTCTTC.

This clonotype was recorded a few times. CDR3 nucleotide sequence: TGTGCCACCAAAAGGGACGGGAAACTCTCCTACGAGCAGTACGTC. It encodes CATKRDGKLSYEQYV. The rearrangement uses TRBV28 and TRBJ2-7, with D tentatively TRBD1 or TRBD2 (5 bases each). V gave up 10 bases and J gave up 0 bases, with 19 bases separating them. Germline V gene lookup returns CDR1 MDHEN and CDR2 SYDVKM. The CDR3 covers 15 residues.

This clonotype was found many times. The chain is built from TRBV19 and TRBJ2-2; 14 bases map to TRBD2. The germline gives CDR1 LNHDA, CDR2 SQIVND (reference sequence). This CDR3 has 15 residues. V was clipped by 7 bases and J by 4 bases; unmatched bases: 2. Here the CDR3 reads CASIGLAGGTGELFF. CDR3 sequence (DNA): TGTGCCAGTATTGGACTAGCGGGGGGCACCGGGGAGCTGTTTTTT.

The chain uses TRBV19 and TRBJ2-2, with a weak D call TRBD2 (6 bases). The CDR3 totals 15 residues. The ends were cut back, 4 bases at V and 2 bases at J, with 11 bases in the middle. CDR1 and CDR2 (germline): LNHDA, SQIVND (reference sequence). The CDR3 DNA sequence: TGTGCCAGTAGTACCCACGGGGGTAACACCGGGGAGCTGTTTTTT. Translating gives CASSTHGGNTGELFF.

This clonotype was detected only a few times. The chain uses TRBV5-1 and TRBJ2-1, with D possibly being TRBD1 (5 bases). The CDR3 covers 12 residues. V lost 4 bases and J lost 6, with 8 bases in between. Germline lookup yields CDR1 SGHRS and CDR2 YFSETQ. This chain's CDR3 is CASSPQGNEQFF. Here the CDR3 DNA reads TGCGCCAGCAGCCCGCAGGGCAATGAGCAGTTCTTC.